This TCR beta chain came from a study of blood T cell repertoires in COVID-19. CDR1 is MGHRA and CDR2 is YSYEKL in the germline V gene. Trimming left V 2 bases short and J 3 bases short, with 11 bases between. CDR3 length: 14 amino acids. Sequencing used immunoSEQ multiplex PCR; TCRdb keeps in-frame clones, though not all of them. This table holds roughly 380,000 clones, around 85% found once. The chain carries TRBV4-1 and TRBJ2-7; D is perhaps TRBD1 (6 bases). Sequenced: peripheral blood. The receptor was derived from a woman aged 18-29 years with acute or convalescent COVID-19. This chain's CDR3 is CASSQSDSVYEQYF. In DNA, the CDR3 is TGCGCCAGCAGCCAATCGGACAGCGTCTACGAGCAGTACTTC.